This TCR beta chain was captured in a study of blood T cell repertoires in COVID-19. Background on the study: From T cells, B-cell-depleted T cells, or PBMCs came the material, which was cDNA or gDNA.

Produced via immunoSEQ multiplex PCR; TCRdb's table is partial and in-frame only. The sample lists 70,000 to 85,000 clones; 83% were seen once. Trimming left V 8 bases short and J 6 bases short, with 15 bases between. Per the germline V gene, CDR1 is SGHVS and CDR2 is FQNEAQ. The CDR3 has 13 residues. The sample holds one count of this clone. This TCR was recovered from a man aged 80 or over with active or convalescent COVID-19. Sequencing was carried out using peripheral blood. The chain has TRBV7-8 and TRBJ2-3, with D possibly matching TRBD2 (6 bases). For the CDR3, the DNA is TGTGCCAGCGGGCGTGGGGGAGGCGATACGCAGTATTTT. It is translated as CASGRGGGDTQYF.